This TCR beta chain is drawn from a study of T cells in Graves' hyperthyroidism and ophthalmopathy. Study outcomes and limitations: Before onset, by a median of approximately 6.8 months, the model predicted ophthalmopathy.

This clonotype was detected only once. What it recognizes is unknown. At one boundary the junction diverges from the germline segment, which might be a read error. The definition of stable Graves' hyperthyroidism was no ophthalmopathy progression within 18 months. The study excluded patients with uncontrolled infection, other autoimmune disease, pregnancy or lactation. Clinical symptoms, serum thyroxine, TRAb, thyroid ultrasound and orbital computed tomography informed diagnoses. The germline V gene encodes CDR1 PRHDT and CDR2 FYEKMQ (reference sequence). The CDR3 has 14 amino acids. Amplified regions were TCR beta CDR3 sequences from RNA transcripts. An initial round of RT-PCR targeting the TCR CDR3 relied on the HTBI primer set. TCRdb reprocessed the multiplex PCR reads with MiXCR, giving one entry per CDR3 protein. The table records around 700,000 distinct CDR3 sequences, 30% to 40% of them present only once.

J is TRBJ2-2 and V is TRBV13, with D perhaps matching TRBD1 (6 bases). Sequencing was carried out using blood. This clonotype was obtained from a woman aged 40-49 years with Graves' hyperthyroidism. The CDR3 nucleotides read TGTGCCAGCAGCCGCCAGGGGCACACCAGGGAGCTGTTTTTT. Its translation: CASSRQGHTRELFF.